These 23 T cell receptor beta chains were sequenced from one sample in a study of blood T cells in healthy people across ages (dated by TCRdb to about 2015). Library preparation employed 5' RACE. A second PCR of about 7 to 12 cycles was performed with a sample-barcoded 5' primer and a J-beta primer mix. Starting from the raw public reads, TCRdb applied fastp trimming at Q25, assembled clones with MiXCR and retained in-frame beta chains. Merged by CDR3 protein, the rows form single entries marked with the most common genes and DNA. Within this sample are 1.5 million to 2 million distinct CDR3 sequences, with about 39% of them counted one time only. The ten most abundant clones make up 23% of the sample. The sample was blood. The receptors shown here come from a human donor in good health.

The chain employs TRBV7-9 and TRBJ1-2, with D maybe TRBD1 (5 bases). CDR3 length: 14 amino acids. Trimming removed 1 base at V and 3 bases at J, with 9 bases between. Germline V gene lookup returns CDR1 SEHNR and CDR2 FQNEAQ (reference sequence). This chain's CDR3 is CASSLVRVDYGYTF. The CDR3 coding sequence is TGTGCCAGCAGCTTAGTCAGGGTTGACTATGGCTACACCTTC.

This clonotype was found a few times. The genes are TRBV7-3 and TRBJ2-2; tentatively, D is TRBD1 (6 bases). Germline V gene lookup returns CDR1 SGHTA and CDR2 FQGTGA. This CDR3 has 17 residues. The V end lost 2 bases, the J end lost 0 bases, and 13 bases lay between the germline ends. This chain's CDR3 is CASSLYVGASNTGELFF. The CDR3 region has the DNA TGTGCCAGCAGCTTATATGTGGGGGCCTCGAACACCGGGGAGCTGTTTTTT.

V and J are TRBV20-1 and TRBJ1-2; D is unclear. V was pared by 8 bases and J by 8 bases, with 24 bases between. The germline gives CDR1 DFQATT, CDR2 SNEGSKA (reference sequence). The length of the CDR3 is 14 residues. The CDR3: CSSHKATLSGGYTF. The CDR3, as DNA: TGCAGTTCCCATAAGGCCACCCTATCGGGGGGCTACACCTTC.

This clonotype has at least ten counts. The chain uses TRBV9 and TRBJ1-2; 8 bases map to TRBD1. The CDR3 extends over 14 amino acids. V was pared by 3 bases and J by 0 bases, with 1 base of the junction left unmatched. Germline V gene lookup returns CDR1 SGDLS and CDR2 YYNGEE. Written as DNA, the CDR3 is TGTGCCAGCAGCGAGACAGGGGCTAACTATGGCTACACCTTC. It encodes CASSETGANYGYTF.

The rearrangement uses TRBV2 and TRBJ2-3; D is ambiguous. V lost 7 bases and J 0 bases, leaving 8 bases between the germline ends. The CDR3 consists of 13 residues. The germline CDR1 and CDR2 sequences are SNHLY and FYNNEI. The CDR3 nucleotides read TGTGCCAGCATACTCCGGAGCACAGATACGCAGTATTTT. It is translated as CASILRSTDTQYF. The variable domain in full, completed from reference TRBV2 and TRBJ2-3, reads EPEVTQTPSHQVTQMGQEVILRCVPISNHLYFYWYRQILGQKVEFLVSFYNNEISEKSEIFDDQFSVERPDGSNFTLKIRSTKLEDSAMYFCASILRSTDTQYFGPGTRLTVL.

This clonotype appeared a few times. The rearrangement uses TRBV5-5 and TRBJ2-1; no clear D gene. Trimming took 1 base from V and 9 from J, leaving 5 bases between them. This CDR3 region has 11 residues. The V gene's germline CDR1 is SGHKS and CDR2 YYEKEE (reference sequence). The CDR3 sequence: CASSLITEQFF. The CDR3 coding sequence is TGTGCCAGCAGCTTGATCACTGAGCAGTTCTTC. Combining the CDR3 with reference TRBV5-5 and TRBJ2-1 gives the whole variable domain DAGVTQSPTHLIKTRGQQVTLRCSPISGHKSVSWYQQVLGQGPQFIFQYYEKEERGRGNFPDRFSARQFPNYSSELNVNALLLGDSALYLCASSLITEQFFGPGTRLTVL.

This chain connects TRBV25-1 to TRBJ2-2, with D possibly being TRBD1 or TRBD2 (6 bases each). V gave up 6 bases and J gave up 2 bases, with 16 bases separating them. CDR1 is MGHDK and CDR2 is SYGVNS in the germline V gene. The CDR3 totals 16 residues. The CDR3 sequence is CASSRRGGHNTGELFF. CDR3 sequence (DNA): TGTGCCAGCAGCCGGAGAGGGGGGCATAACACCGGGGAGCTGTTTTTT. The whole variable domain, remainder taken from reference TRBV25-1 and TRBJ2-2, is EADIYQTPRYLVIGTGKKITLECSQTMGHDKMYWYQQDPGMELHLIHYSYGVNSTEKGDLSSESTVSRIRTEHFPLTLESARPSHTSQYLCASSRRGGHNTGELFFGEGSRLTVL.

The count of this clonotype is one. The V call is TRBV19, the J call TRBJ1-1; D remains unclear. Germline V CDR1 and CDR2: LNHDA, SQIVND (reference sequence). The CDR3 contains 14 residues. The V end lost 3 bases, the J end lost 4 bases, and 12 bases lay between the germline ends. In DNA, the CDR3 is TGTGCCAGTAGTATTAAGGGTACGGGCACTGAAGCTTTCTTT. This sequence encodes CASSIKGTGTEAFF. Together with reference TRBV19 and TRBJ1-1, the CDR3 gives the full variable domain: DGGITQSPKYLFRKEGQNVTLSCEQNLNHDAMYWYRQDPGQGLRLIYYSQIVNDFQKGDIAEGYSVSREKKESFPLTVTSAQKNPTAFYLCASSIKGTGTEAFFGQGTRLTVV.

With respect to this clonotype: A read error may account for a junction end that differs from germline. The chain recombines TRBV3-1 with TRBJ1-1; D gene uncertain. The CDR3 length is 15 residues. Germline lookup yields CDR1 LGHDT and CDR2 YNNKEL (reference sequence). The CDR3 DNA follows: TGTGTCAGCAGCCAAGGATTTGCAGGACACACTGAAGCTTTCTTT. Translating gives CVSSQGFAGHTEAFF.

This clonotype was detected only a few times. The chain is built from TRBV5-5 and TRBJ1-4; D is ambiguous. This CDR3 comprises 17 residues. CDR1 is SGHKS, CDR2 YYEKEE, per germline (reference sequence). V dropped 2 bases and J dropped 14 bases, with 28 bases sitting between them. Written as DNA, the CDR3 is TGTGCCAGCAGCTTAGGCCCTCCTCGCAGTCCCATGAATCGGCTGTTTTTT. The encoded protein is CASSLGPPRSPMNRLFF.

This clonotype was seen more than once but under ten times. This chain connects TRBV10-3 to TRBJ2-1; TRBD2 might be the D (5 bases). CDR3 length: 17 residues. V was clipped by 7 bases and J by 0 bases, with 19 bases between them. Germline loops: CDR1 ENHRY, CDR2 SYGVKD. CDR3 residues: CAITAYGKTLSYNEQFF. CDR3 nucleotide sequence: TGTGCCATCACAGCATACGGGAAGACTCTCTCCTACAATGAGCAGTTCTTC.

A few counts support this clonotype. The chain links TRBV5-1 to TRBJ1-1, with D hard to call. Trimming removed 6 bases from V and 1 base from J, with 16 bases in between. This CDR3 has 15 residues. The germline V gene encodes CDR1 SGHRS and CDR2 YFSETQ. The CDR3 sequence: CASTLTLAANTEAFF. In DNA, the CDR3 is TGCGCCAGCACACTGACTTTAGCTGCGAACACTGAAGCTTTCTTT.

This clonotype occurred a few times. CDR3 sequence: CASLGSLIPYGYTF. CDR3 DNA: TGTGCCAGCCTAGGGTCCCTGATACCCTATGGCTACACCTTC. The chain combines TRBV28 with TRBJ1-2; D ambiguous. V lost 8 bases and J 4 bases, leaving 17 bases between the germline ends. The CDR3 consists of 14 residues. CDR1 and CDR2 (germline): MDHEN, SYDVKM.

The gene calls are TRBV20-1 and TRBJ2-1, with 14 bases that match TRBD2. J gave up 8 bases and V 4 bases, and 4 bases lay outside the gene matches. In germline, CDR1 is DFQATT, CDR2 SNEGSKA (reference sequence). There are 14 residues in the CDR3. The CDR3 coding sequence is TGCAGTGCTACCGGGACTAGCGGGGGTTATGAGCAGTTCTTC. This sequence encodes CSATGTSGGYEQFF.

The chain employs TRBV18 and TRBJ2-5, with TRBD1 identical over 10 bases. The germline V gene has CDR1 KGHSH and CDR2 LQKENI. This CDR3 has 16 residues. Unmatched junction bases numbered 16, after V lost 4 bases and J lost 11 bases. The CDR3 reads CASSQTGGRIAGEQYF. The CDR3, as DNA: TGTGCCAGCTCACAGACAGGGGGCCGGATCGCGGGTGAGCAGTACTTC.

On this clonotype: One junction end disagrees with the germline gene, perhaps due to a read error. This sequence joins TRBV7-2 and TRBJ2-5; D is possibly TRBD1 (6 bases). CDR1 and CDR2 (germline): SGHTA, FQGNSA. The CDR3 runs 15 residues. CDR3 loop: CASSLEGSRGETQYF. CDR3 nucleotides: TGTGCCAGCAGTTTAGAAGGAAGCAGGGGTGAGACCCAGTACTTC.

This sequence joins TRBV7-9 and TRBJ2-3; D is possibly TRBD2 (5 bases). This CDR3 spans 14 amino acids. The germline gives CDR1 SEHNR, CDR2 FQNEAQ (reference sequence). V lost 5 bases and J 6 bases, leaving 15 bases between the germline ends. As DNA, the CDR3 is TGTGCCAGCAGCCTCCGGGATGAGGACGATACGCAGTATTTT. This encodes CASSLRDEDDTQYF.

The chain has TRBV12-3 or TRBV12-4 and TRBJ1-5, with D tentatively TRBD1 (5 bases). V lost 7 bases to trimming and J lost 10 bases, with 14 bases between them. CDR3 length: 12 amino acids. The CDR3 loop reads CASTTRRGPQHF. In DNA form, the CDR3 reads TGTGCCAGCACCACCCGAAGGGGACCCCAGCATTTT.

This clonotype was seen more than once but under ten times. This chain links TRBV15 with TRBJ1-3; possible D gene TRBD1, 5 bases. V shed 0 bases and J shed 0 bases, with 12 bases lying between them. The CDR3 is 17 amino acids. CDR1 is LNHNV, CDR2 YYDKDF, per germline (reference sequence). As DNA, the CDR3 is TGTGCCACCAGCAGAGATCGGGACCCTAGCTCTGGAAACACCATATATTTT. This translates into CATSRDRDPSSGNTIYF. Looking up the rest from reference TRBV15 and TRBJ1-3 gives the full variable domain: DAMVIQNPRYQVTQFGKPVTLSCSQTLNHNVMYWYQQKSSQAPKLLFHYYDKDFNNEADTPDNFQSRRPNTSFCFLDIRSPGLGDTAMYLCATSRDRDPSSGNTIYFGEGSWLTVV.

This clonotype has a handful of counts. The rearrangement joins TRBV29-1 to TRBJ2-1, with TRBD1 matching 8 bases. Germline V lookup: CDR1 SQVTM, CDR2 ANQGSEA. The CDR3 consists of 14 residues. After removal of 5 bases from V and 4 bases from J, the junction contained 7 bases not matched to a gene. CDR3 in amino acids: CSVTLQGVYNEQFF. The CDR3 DNA reads as TGCAGCGTTACCCTACAGGGGGTGTACAATGAGCAGTTCTTC.

This chain connects TRBV5-1 to TRBJ2-3; 9 nucleotides align to TRBD2. From germline, CDR1 is SGHRS and CDR2 YFSETQ. This CDR3 contains 17 residues. The V and J ends lost 3 bases and 8 bases, in that order; junction bases with no gene match: 16. The CDR3 loop reads CASSSNRAGGLIGTQYF. In nucleotides, the CDR3 is TGCGCCAGCAGCTCGAATAGAGCGGGGGGCCTAATAGGTACGCAGTATTTT.

With respect to this clonotype: An end of the junction does not agree with germline; a read error may underlie this. The chain joins TRBV4-2 to TRBJ2-4; the D is unclear. With the DNA end fitting TRBJ2-7 better, the J assignment may be wrong. Germline values: CDR1 LGHNA, CDR2 YNFKEQ. This CDR3 has 15 amino acids. The CDR3 sequence is CANSQDLNSAYEQYF. CDR3 DNA sequence: TGTGCCAACAGCCAAGACCTCAACTCGGCTTACGAGCAGTACTTC.

The chain uses TRBV29-1 and TRBJ1-2, with D unresolved. Per germline, CDR1 SQVTM and CDR2 ANQGSEA. The CDR3 sequence is 12 residues long. Trimming removed 7 bases at V and 3 bases at J, with 12 bases between. The CDR3 here is CSGGFGDYGYTF. The CDR3 region has the DNA TGCAGCGGTGGCTTCGGGGACTATGGCTACACCTTC.